One sample yielded the 8 T cell receptor beta chains listed below, sequenced in a study of cytomegalovirus exposure and HLA in healthy donors. The primer mix had 60 Vbeta and 13 Jbeta primers. TCRdb's table, derived via immunoSEQ multiplex PCR, lists solely in-frame clones and lacks some. The table lists about 130,000 clones, approximately 80% of them singletons. The sample taken for sequencing was PBMCs. Receptor source: a man aged 25-45 years in good health and CMV-seronegative.

This clone was picked up a small number of times. V gene TRBV19 combines with J gene TRBJ1-4; TRBD1 is a possible D gene (5 bases). The CDR3 totals 16 residues. The germline V gene has CDR1 LNHDA and CDR2 SQIVND (reference sequence). Trimming pared 0 bases from V and 6 bases from J, leaving 14 bases between. As DNA, the CDR3 is TGTGCCAGTAGTATAGAAGACAGCCCTCCGCATGAAAAACTGTTTTTT. Translated: CASSIEDSPPHEKLFF.

This chain connects TRBV5-6 to TRBJ2-1; tentative D call: TRBD2 (5 bases). Per the germline V gene, CDR1 is SGHDT and CDR2 is YYEEEE. V lost 2 bases and J lost 5, with 20 bases in between. The CDR3 sequence is 17 residues long. CDR3 amino acids: CASSFAGAEGSHNEQFF. The CDR3, as DNA: TGTGCCAGCAGCTTCGCAGGTGCCGAGGGTAGTCACAATGAGCAGTTCTTC.

The chain recombines TRBV11-1 with TRBJ2-5, with 15 positions matching TRBD2. The CDR3 consists of 17 residues. Losses at the gene ends were 5 bases for V and 1 base for J; bases not matched to a gene: 5. Germline lookup yields CDR1 SGHAT and CDR2 FQDESV (reference sequence). CDR3 nucleotides: TGTGCCAGCAGCGCGGGACTAGCGGGAGGAGGCCAAGAGACCCAGTACTTC. Protein: CASSAGLAGGGQETQYF.

The genes are TRBV6-1 and TRBJ2-3, with 11 bases matching TRBD2. J gave up 2 bases and V 0 bases, and 1 base lay outside the gene matches. Germline CDR1 MNHNS, CDR2 SASEGT. This CDR3 has 16 amino acids. The CDR3 sequence: CASSEASGGVTDTQYF. As DNA, the CDR3 is TGTGCCAGCAGTGAAGCTAGCGGGGGGGTCACAGATACGCAGTATTTT.

V is TRBV10-2 and J is TRBJ1-1; D ambiguous. The V gene's germline CDR1 is WSHSY and CDR2 SAAADI. The germline V and J ends were trimmed by 7 bases and 4 bases, with 22 bases remaining between them. The CDR3 is 16 amino acids. The CDR3 nucleotides read TGCGCCAGCACTCCTAACGGGCCGCTGGGGAGCACTGAAGCTTTCTTT. It specifies CASTPNGPLGSTEAFF.

This chain joins TRBV19 and TRBJ2-2, with TRBD2 matching over 8 bases. With V trimmed by 5 bases and J by 3 bases, 8 bases remained unmatched. The CDR3 loop spans 16 amino acids. Germline lookup yields CDR1 LNHDA and CDR2 SQIVND (reference sequence). The DNA for the CDR3 is TGTGCCAGTAGTTTTCTAGCGGGCCGGTACACCGGGGAGCTGTTTTTT. This translates into CASSFLAGRYTGELFF.

The chain has TRBV19 and TRBJ2-7; no clear D. The CDR3 totals 13 residues. Trimming cost V 3 bases and J 3 bases, with 9 bases left between them. CDR1 and CDR2 (germline): LNHDA, SQIVND (reference sequence). CDR3 protein: CASSMQTDYEQYF. CDR3 in DNA: TGTGCCAGTAGTATGCAAACAGACTACGAGCAGTACTTC.

The gene calls are TRBV5-1 and TRBJ2-1, with 9 bases matching TRBD2. The trim removed 0 bases at V and 7 bases at J, leaving 8 bases unmatched. The length of the CDR3 is 16 residues. Germline CDR1 and CDR2: SGHRS and YFSETQ. The CDR3 region is CASSLAGSGSVNEQFF. In DNA, the CDR3 is TGCGCCAGCAGCTTGGCGGGTAGCGGGAGTGTGAATGAGCAGTTCTTC.